This is a list of T cell receptor beta chains from one sample in a study of blood T cell repertoires in COVID-19. Profiled with immunoSEQ multiplex PCR; TCRdb holds only in-frame clones, not every one. The table lists roughly 360,000 clones, over 75% of them singletons, with 1% to 1.5% in the top ten. Sequencing input: PBMCs or T cells enriched from blood (not recorded which). The receptors derive from a man aged 25 to 40 who had recovered from COVID-19. CDR3s include the opening cysteine and the closing phenylalanine or tryptophan.

v_gene,j_gene,len,CDR3aa
TRBV5-1,TRBJ2-5,12,CASRRGTETQYF
TRBV27,TRBJ2-2,19,CASSSLAGAFGINSGELFF
TRBV5-4,TRBJ2-3,14,CASSRSGGAGTQYF
TRBV7-2,TRBJ1-1,16,CASSSWGGILNTEAFF
TRBV19,TRBJ2-3,16,CASSISGGASTDTQYF
TRBV5-5,TRBJ2-1,12,CASSPWRGEQFF
TRBV9,TRBJ1-2,12,CASSVHGGGYTF
TRBV10-3,TRBJ1-2,12,CAITEVNYGYTF
TRBV9,TRBJ2-2,15,CASSPMHLGVGELFF
TRBV12-5,TRBJ1-2,16,CASGLIPSSANYGYTF
TRBV7-9,TRBJ1-3,17,CASSYDIWGGPEGTIYF
TRBV18,TRBJ1-1,14,CASSPGTQNTEAFF
TRBV12-3/TRBV12-4,TRBJ2-7,13,CASSSDRRDEQYF
TRBV10-2,TRBJ2-1,14,CASSQGQTRNEQFF
TRBV10-3,TRBJ1-6,14,CAISEGDSNSPLHF
TRBV5-1,TRBJ1-1,13,CASSLGQGGEAFF
TRBV11-2,TRBJ1-1,13,CASSLDPLPEAFF
TRBV10-3,TRBJ1-6,15,CAISGGQGINSPLHF
TRBV15,TRBJ1-2,14,CATSPQRADLSYTF
TRBV30,TRBJ2-7,13,CAWSGTGESEQYF
TRBV4-1,TRBJ2-7,16,CASSQAPTGASYEQYF
TRBV15,TRBJ1-5,12,CATSLGDQPQHF
TRBV11-2,TRBJ2-1,12,CASSRGTEEQFF
TRBV5-1,TRBJ1-3,15,CASSFGQESGNTIYF
TRBV11-2,TRBJ1-2,12,CASSSSNYGYTF
TRBV5-1,TRBJ2-1,15,CASSSLGGMNNEQFF
TRBV30,TRBJ1-5,14,CAWSYQQGFQPQHF
TRBV29-1,TRBJ1-2,12,CSATTGEYGYTF
TRBV7-2,TRBJ2-7,15,CASSTRTDPTYEQYF
TRBV5-6,TRBJ2-7,14,CASSGQLGAYEQYF
TRBV6-5,TRBJ1-5,14,CASSYLQGFQPQHF
TRBV19,TRBJ1-3,14,CAISDRSSGNTIYF
TRBV27,TRBJ2-3,14,CASSRTGGFDTQYF
TRBV6-2/TRBV6-3,TRBJ1-2,12,CASSYDTVAYTF
TRBV4-1,TRBJ2-7,17,CASSQVNTGQGGYEQYF
TRBV18,TRBJ1-6,14,CASSPGTANSPLHF
TRBV4-1,TRBJ1-6,19,CASSQEWGQGSTGDSPLHF
TRBV30,TRBJ2-5,14,CAWSPTGGAATQYF
TRBV5-1,TRBJ2-1,19,CASSLAVASGGQSYNEQFF
TRBV30,TRBJ1-2,11,CAWRNRYGYTF
TRBV5-4,TRBJ2-3,16,CASSFQQAGGQDTQYF
TRBV14,TRBJ2-2,16,CASSQMGQPNTGELFF
TRBV18,TRBJ1-6,15,CASSYNSRDASPLHF
TRBV18,TRBJ1-1,16,CASSPLNSGSNTEAFF
TRBV19,TRBJ1-1,13,CASSIDRDTEAFF
TRBV9,TRBJ2-1,16,CASSVEEGDYPNEQFF
TRBV7-9,TRBJ2-4,15,CASSLLQGGKNIQYF
TRBV10-3,TRBJ1-1,15,CAIRDGGGQNTEAFF
TRBV30,TRBJ2-5,14,CAWSPTGFQETQYF
TRBV12-3/TRBV12-4,TRBJ1-6,13,CASSQQGRSPLHF
TRBV5-6,TRBJ2-5,13,CASSSQAPETQYF
TRBV7-2,TRBJ1-2,14,CASSPKWTGQGYTF
TRBV4-1,TRBJ2-7,13,CASSQVGGPGQYF
TRBV25-1,TRBJ1-2,13,CASSELGAYGYTF